These 32 T cell receptor beta chains share one sample of origin, sequenced in a study of regulatory T cells in long-lasting Graves disease. The time point: newly diagnosed GD, antithyroid drugs for less than 3 months. Preparation of the TCR library used RNA extracted from PBMCs. Building of the TCR beta libraries involved iRepertoire HTBI primers and Arm-PCR of CDR3 regions. Using its own MiXCR run on the multiplex PCR reads, TCRdb lists one record per CDR3 protein. The sample includes 550,000 or so distinct CDR3 sequences, more than 10% seen only once; the top ten take about 8.9%. These records were also assigned to another study, of T cells in Graves' hyperthyroidism and ophthalmopathy.

The sample was peripheral blood mononuclear cells (PBMCs), taken at new diagnosis, from a patient treated with antithyroid drugs. These receptor sequences come from a woman aged 25 to 39 with Graves disease.

The sample holds many counts of this clonotype. This chain links TRBV2 with TRBJ2-5; 10 bases align to TRBD1. Germline CDR1 and CDR2: SNHLY and FYNNEI. V shed 8 bases and J 5 bases; nucleotides not matched to a gene: 14. CDR3 length equals 16 residues. As DNA, the CDR3 is TGTGCCAGCGGGGGACAGGGGACCGCGACCGGGGAGACCCAGTACTTC. Residues: CASGGQGTATGETQYF.

For this clonotype: This likely came from a read error, as a far larger clone is one base away. The V gene is TRBV20-1, the J gene TRBJ2-1, with 7 bases fitting TRBD2. The CDR3 is made up of 14 amino acids. Germline assignment: CDR1 DFQATT and CDR2 SNEGSKA (reference sequence). Unmatched junction bases numbered 15, after V lost 6 bases and J lost 10 bases. The CDR3 protein is CSADDRRELYEQFF. CDR3 nucleotide sequence: TGCAGTGCGGACGACCGGCGGGAGCTCTACGAGCAGTTCTTC.

In its sample, this clonotype was seen many times. The chain is built from TRBV11-2 and TRBJ2-7; the D is unclear. Germline values: CDR1 SGHAT, CDR2 FQNNGV. V lost 6 bases and J 9 bases, leaving 15 bases between the germline ends. This CDR3 has 12 residues. CDR3 loop: CASSRLLGSQYF. DNA of the CDR3: TGTGCCAGCAGTCGTCTCTTGGGGTCGCAGTACTTC.

The CDR3 protein is CASSQMTSGHNEQFF. The CDR3 DNA reads as TGTGCCAGCAGCCAAATGACTAGCGGTCACAATGAGCAGTTCTTC. The chain has TRBV3-1 and TRBJ2-1; 9 bases match TRBD2. The trim removed 2 bases at V and 5 bases at J, leaving 4 bases unmatched. The germline V gene has CDR1 LGHDT and CDR2 YNNKEL (reference sequence). This CDR3 comprises 15 residues.

This clonotype was recorded many times. V is TRBV12-3 or TRBV12-4 and J is TRBJ1-2; D is undetermined. The CDR3 loop spans 13 amino acids. V lost 5 bases to trimming and J lost 2 bases, with 9 bases between them. The CDR3 DNA reads as TGTGCCAGCAGTCCTTCACTGAACTATGGCTACACCTTC. It yields the protein CASSPSLNYGYTF.

V usage is TRBV7-9 and J usage is TRBJ2-7; D not certain. CDR3 length: 12 amino acids. CDR1 is SEHNR, CDR2 FQNEAQ, per germline (reference sequence). The V end was cut by 4 bases, the J end by 6 bases, with 10 bases between. CDR3 sequence (DNA): TGTGCCAGCAGCTCCGCCGGCGGCGAGCAGTACTTC. Its translation: CASSSAGGEQYF. Drawing the rest from reference TRBV7-9 and TRBJ2-7, the complete variable domain is DTGVSQNPRHKITKRGQNVTFRCDPISEHNRLYWYRQTLGQGPEFLTYFQNEAQLEKSRLLSDRFSAERPKGSFSTLEIQRTEQGDSAMYLCASSSAGGEQYFGPGTRLTVT.

CDR3 sequence reads: CASSALSGVRLYEQYF. The CDR3 DNA sequence: TGTGCCAGCAGCGCGCTGTCTGGCGTTCGTCTCTACGAGCAGTACTTC. The J gene is TRBJ2-7, the V gene TRBV11-2, with D uncertain. The CDR3 covers 16 residues. The germline V gene has CDR1 SGHAT and CDR2 FQNNGV. Trimming removed 5 bases at V and 3 bases at J, with 20 bases between.

This sequence joins TRBV19 and TRBJ1-1, with no clear D. The CDR3 sequence is 13 residues long. Germline CDR1 and CDR2: LNHDA and SQIVND (reference sequence). Between the trimmed V and J ends, which lost 5 bases and 6 bases, there was a span of 13 bases. CDR3 sequence reads: CASSQSLGAEAFF. The CDR3 DNA reads TGTGCCAGTAGTCAGAGCTTGGGAGCTGAAGCTTTCTTT. Variable domain in full (rest from reference TRBV19 and TRBJ1-1): DGGITQSPKYLFRKEGQNVTLSCEQNLNHDAMYWYRQDPGQGLRLIYYSQIVNDFQKGDIAEGYSVSREKKESFPLTVTSAQKNPTAFYLCASSQSLGAEAFFGQGTRLTVV.

This clonotype was seen many times. This chain joins TRBV10-3 and TRBJ2-3; 7 bases are a match to TRBD1. The germline V gene has CDR1 ENHRY and CDR2 SYGVKD. This CDR3 is 15 amino acids long. Trimming took 4 bases from V and 2 from J; bases not matched to a gene: 6. The CDR3 here is CAISAATGDTDTQYF. CDR3 DNA sequence: TGTGCCATCAGTGCAGCTACAGGGGACACAGATACGCAGTATTTT.

This clonotype appeared many times. This rearrangement joins TRBV7-2 to TRBJ1-2, with D hard to call. CDR3 length equals 15 residues. The V gene's germline CDR1 is SGHTA and CDR2 FQGNSA. The V end was cut by 6 bases, the J end by 3 bases, with 17 bases between. CDR3 sequence: CASSRLAGLDYGYTF. In DNA, the CDR3 is TGTGCCAGCAGTCGACTCGCGGGATTGGACTATGGCTACACCTTC. Together with reference TRBV7-2 and TRBJ1-2, the CDR3 gives the full variable domain: GAGVSQSPSNKVTEKGKDVELRCDPISGHTALYWYRQSLGQGLEFLIYFQGNSAPDKSGLPSDRFSAERTGGSVSTLTIQRTQQEDSAVYLCASSRLAGLDYGYTFGSGTRLTVV.

On this clonotype: This clone may be a read error of a much larger clone one base away. V gene TRBV6-1 combines with J gene TRBJ2-7; the match to TRBD2 covers 8 bases. Looked up from germline, CDR1 is MNHNS and CDR2 is SASEGT. The CDR3 consists of 15 residues. Unmatched junction bases numbered 12, after V lost 6 bases and J lost 5 bases. CDR3 in DNA: TGTGCCAGCAGCTCGGGACTAGTGGGAGGTCACGAGCAGTACTTC. Translating it yields CASSSGLVGGHEQYF.

The V and J genes are TRBV5-5 and TRBJ2-3; weak D call: TRBD1 (7 bases). This CDR3 has 16 residues. V was trimmed by 4 bases and J by 2 bases, leaving 17 bases between them. The V gene's germline CDR1 is SGHKS and CDR2 YYEKEE (reference sequence). The CDR3 DNA sequence: TGTGCCAGCAGCACGGGGCGGGACAGCTTCACAGATACGCAGTATTTT. Protein product: CASSTGRDSFTDTQYF.

V usage is TRBV7-9 and J usage is TRBJ2-3; D is undetermined. V was shortened by 2 bases and J by 2 bases, with 17 bases between the two germline ends. The V gene's germline CDR1 is SEHNR and CDR2 FQNEAQ (reference sequence). The CDR3 sequence is 17 residues long. The CDR3 spells CASSLLMDSLNTDTQYF. CDR3 bases: TGTGCCAGCAGCTTATTGATGGATTCCCTAAACACAGATACGCAGTATTTT.

The V call is TRBV27, the J call TRBJ2-1; 12 nucleotides line up with TRBD1. V shed 6 bases and J 0 bases; nucleotides not matched to a gene: 6. The CDR3 is 17 residues long. CDR1 and CDR2 from the germline V gene are MNHEY and SMNVEV (reference sequence). The DNA of the CDR3 is TGTGCCAGCAGCCCGGTGGGACAGGGGGCCTCCTACAATGAGCAGTTCTTC. This gives the protein CASSPVGQGASYNEQFF.

There are many counts of this clonotype. The V and J genes are TRBV29-1 and TRBJ2-7, with 13 bases lining up with TRBD2. Germline CDR1 SQVTM, CDR2 ANQGSEA. The CDR3 has 14 residues. The ends lost 4 bases at V and 6 bases at J; junction bases unmatched: 6. The CDR3 DNA reads TGCAGCGTTGCCAAGGGACTAGCGGGAATCGAGCAGTACTTC. Protein product: CSVAKGLAGIEQYF.

This clonotype was detected ten times or more. The chain uses TRBV12-3 or TRBV12-4 and TRBJ2-3, with 9 bases fitting TRBD1. V gave up 6 bases and J gave up 6 bases; unmatched junction bases: 4. CDR3 length: 13 amino acids. As DNA, the CDR3 is TGTGCCAGCAGCCAGGACAGGGGCGATACGCAGTATTTT. It specifies CASSQDRGDTQYF.

This clonotype was detected only a few times. The V call is TRBV6-1, the J call TRBJ2-7; D remains unclear. This CDR3 spans 15 amino acids. Germline CDR1 is MNHNS and CDR2 is SASEGT. V was trimmed by 7 bases and J by 3 bases, leaving 19 bases between them. In nucleotides, the CDR3 is TGTGCCAGCACCGAGACGACCTATCTTGGCTACGAGCAGTACTTC. Translated: CASTETTYLGYEQYF.

This clonotype was counted ten times or more. The CDR3 reads CASSPSGTGWGEQYF. CDR3 in DNA: TGTGCCAGCAGCCCTTCCGGGACCGGCTGGGGAGAGCAGTACTTC. This chain connects TRBV13 to TRBJ2-7; D possibly matches TRBD1 or TRBD2 (5 bases each). Trimming left V 5 bases short and J 7 bases short, with 21 bases between. This CDR3 contains 15 residues. Germline V gene sequence: CDR1 PRHDT, CDR2 FYEKMQ (reference sequence).

This clonotype was seen at least ten times. This rearrangement joins TRBV2 to TRBJ2-7; a possible D gene is TRBD1 (6 bases). This CDR3 is built from 12 residues. V lost 6 bases to trimming and J lost 3 bases, with 9 bases between them. Germline V lookup: CDR1 SNHLY, CDR2 FYNNEI. In DNA form, the CDR3 reads TGTGCCAGCAGGGGGGACATCTACGAGCAGTACTTC. Protein: CASRGDIYEQYF.

There are a few counts of this clonotype. The gene calls are TRBV6-5 and TRBJ2-5; no definite D call. Germline CDR1 reads MNHEY; CDR2 reads SVGAGI. The CDR3 contains 14 residues. Trimming left V 2 bases short and J 7 bases short, with 14 bases between. The CDR3 nucleotides are TGTGCCAGCAGTTACCGGGCGGCAAAAGGGACCCAGTACTTC. This sequence encodes CASSYRAAKGTQYF.

This chain connects TRBV6-1 to TRBJ2-1, with 9 bases lining up with TRBD2. J was trimmed by 6 bases and V by 7 bases; bases with no gene match: 16. This CDR3 spans 17 amino acids. CDR1 is MNHNS and CDR2 is SASEGT in the germline V gene. As DNA, the CDR3 is TGTGCCAGCATGACGATAGCGGGAGAGGGCCCTCGCAATGAGCAGTTCTTC. It yields the protein CASMTIAGEGPRNEQFF.

The table lists this clonotype with a few counts. V and J are TRBV3-1 and TRBJ1-2; D is ambiguous. With 2 bases removed from V and 6 bases from J, the gap between germline ends came to 13 bases. The CDR3 covers 14 residues. Germline CDR1 and CDR2: LGHDT and YNNKEL (reference sequence). CDR3 in DNA: TGTGCCAGCAGCCAACGAGCCCCGAATAATGGCTACACCTTC. This translates into CASSQRAPNNGYTF.

This clonotype showed up many times. This rearrangement joins TRBV14 to TRBJ2-3, with TRBD1 matching over 7 bases. The CDR3 is 13 residues long. V was clipped by 5 bases and J by 5 bases; unmatched bases: 4. Germline assignment: CDR1 SGHDN and CDR2 FVKESK. CDR3 DNA sequence: TGTGCCAGCAGCTACTCAGGGGGAGATACGCAGTATTTT. Residues: CASSYSGGDTQYF.

In this sample, this clonotype turned up many times. The rearrangement uses TRBV19 and TRBJ2-3; TRBD2 aligns across 8 bases. The CDR3 extends over 15 amino acids. The trim removed 5 bases at V and 4 bases at J, leaving 8 bases unmatched. The germline V gene has CDR1 LNHDA and CDR2 SQIVND (reference sequence). The CDR3 bases are TGTGCCAGTAGTTATCCAGCGGGAGAATCAGATACGCAGTATTTT. Translated: CASSYPAGESDTQYF.

This clonotype has a count of ten or more. The J gene is TRBJ1-1, the V gene TRBV5-1, with 8 bases aligning to TRBD1. The ends lost 4 bases at V and 1 base at J; junction bases unmatched: 6. Germline CDR1 reads SGHRS; CDR2 reads YFSETQ. This CDR3 contains 15 residues. CDR3 nucleotides: TGCGCCAGCAGCACCGGACAGGGAACGAACACTGAAGCTTTCTTT. Its protein product is CASSTGQGTNTEAFF.

The table lists this clonotype with many counts. The genes are TRBV19 and TRBJ2-1, with 14 bases that match TRBD2. CDR1 and CDR2 (germline): LNHDA, SQIVND (reference sequence). The CDR3 is made up of 15 amino acids. J lost 9 bases, V lost 3 bases, and 4 bases had no gene match. DNA for the CDR3: TGTGCCAGTAGTATGGGACTAGCGGGAGTCCCTGAGCAGTTCTTC. Protein sequence: CASSMGLAGVPEQFF.

This sequence joins TRBV6-1 and TRBJ2-3, with 9 bases matching TRBD1. In germline, CDR1 is MNHNS, CDR2 SASEGT. V shed 6 bases and J 2 bases; nucleotides not matched to a gene: 3. This CDR3 contains 14 residues. CDR3: CASRVQGATDTQYF. CDR3 sequence (DNA): TGTGCCAGCAGGGTACAGGGGGCCACAGATACGCAGTATTTT.

With respect to this clonotype: Since a far larger clone is one base different, this is likely a read error. The rearrangement joins TRBV2 to TRBJ2-7, with unresolved D. Trimming shortened V by 3 bases and J by 0 bases, and 6 bases separated the two germline ends. Germline loops: CDR1 SNHLY, CDR2 FYNNEI. The CDR3 length is 13 residues. The CDR3 reads CASSDSVSYEQYF. The CDR3 DNA is TGTGCCAGCAGTGATTCAGTCTCCTACGAGCAGTACTTC.

This clonotype was recorded at least ten times. The CDR3 bases are TGTGCCAGCAGTTTCCGGACAGGGGACGTCTATGGCTACACCTTC. Protein: CASSFRTGDVYGYTF. The chain carries TRBV27 and TRBJ1-2, with TRBD1 matching over 9 bases. CDR3 length equals 15 residues. Per the germline V gene, CDR1 is MNHEY and CDR2 is SMNVEV (reference sequence). V trimming: 3 bases; J trimming: 4 bases; junction bases outside the gene matches: 6.

This clonotype was observed at least ten times. J is TRBJ2-3 and V is TRBV20-1; 11 nucleotides align to TRBD2. The CDR3 loop spans 18 amino acids. V lost 4 bases, J lost 1 base, and 13 bases stayed unmatched. Germline V gives CDR1 DFQATT, CDR2 SNEGSKA (reference sequence). The CDR3 reads CSATIISGRAVRTDTQYF. The CDR3 nucleotides read TGCAGTGCTACCATTATTAGCGGGAGGGCCGTGCGCACAGATACGCAGTATTTT.

There are many counts of this clonotype. This chain connects TRBV20-1 to TRBJ2-1; a possible D gene is TRBD2 (5 bases). V was clipped by 5 bases and J by 9 bases, with 20 bases between them. The CDR3 loop spans 14 amino acids. The germline V gene encodes CDR1 DFQATT and CDR2 SNEGSKA (reference sequence). CDR3 residues: CSAAPGSRAGEQFF. CDR3 in DNA: TGCAGTGCTGCCCCCGGATCCCGCGCGGGTGAGCAGTTCTTC.

This clonotype has at least ten counts. This chain connects TRBV2 to TRBJ1-4; perhaps TRBD1 as D (5 bases). This CDR3 region has 14 residues. CDR1 is SNHLY and CDR2 is FYNNEI in the germline V gene. V was trimmed by 5 bases and J by 2 bases, leaving 9 bases between them. CDR3 bases: TGTGCCAGCAGTCGCGACAGTACTAATGAAAAACTGTTTTTT. It specifies CASSRDSTNEKLFF.